The 17 T cell receptor beta chains listed next were all sequenced from one sample in a study of identifying expanded T cells in peripheral blood. Assay used: immunoSEQ multiplex PCR; TCRdb lists only in-frame clones, some missing. The repertoire holds more than 90,000 clones, around 85% seen once, with approximately 17% in the top ten. Sample: blood. These receptors came from a person aged 18-69 years in good health.

The chain recombines TRBV19 with TRBJ1-2; TRBD1 matches at 9 bases. Germline V CDR1 and CDR2: LNHDA, SQIVND (reference sequence). The CDR3 runs to 17 residues. After removal of 6 bases from V and 1 base from J, the junction contained 12 bases not matched to a gene. CDR3 loop: CASSASDRGILNYGYTF. CDR3 nucleotides: TGTGCCAGTAGCGCCTCGGACAGGGGAATACTTAACTATGGCTACACCTTC.

V and J are TRBV7-2 and TRBJ2-5; maybe TRBD1 (5 bases). V was pared by 2 bases and J by 5 bases, with 6 bases between. This CDR3 is built from 12 residues. Per the germline V gene, CDR1 is SGHTA and CDR2 is FQGNSA. The CDR3 protein is CASSLNRETQYF. Written as DNA, the CDR3 is TGTGCCAGCAGCTTAAACAGGGAGACCCAGTACTTC.

This chain uses TRBV6-5 with TRBJ2-2, with unresolved D. This CDR3 region has 13 residues. Germline values: CDR1 MNHEY, CDR2 SVGAGI. With 4 bases removed from V and 2 bases from J, the gap between germline ends came to 5 bases. The chain's CDR3 is CASSSSNTGELFF. Here the CDR3 DNA reads TGTGCCAGCAGTTCCTCTAACACCGGGGAGCTGTTTTTT.

The genes are TRBV4-2 and TRBJ2-3; D unresolved. Trimming pared 0 bases from V and 4 bases from J, leaving 8 bases between. The CDR3 consists of 14 residues. CDR1 is LGHNA and CDR2 is YNFKEQ in the germline V gene. The CDR3 nucleotides are TGTGCCAGCAGCCAAGATCGATTCCCAGATACGCAGTATTTT. Translated: CASSQDRFPDTQYF.

V and J are TRBV19 and TRBJ1-5; D call uncertain. The germline V gene has CDR1 LNHDA and CDR2 SQIVND (reference sequence). This CDR3 contains 12 residues. The ends were cut back, 6 bases at V and 2 bases at J, with 5 bases in the middle. Here the CDR3 reads CASRRGNQPQHF. CDR3 nucleotide sequence: TGTGCCAGTAGGAGAGGCAATCAGCCCCAGCATTTT.

This sequence joins TRBV11-3 and TRBJ2-7, with 8 bases matching TRBD2. Germline lookup yields CDR1 SGHNT and CDR2 YENEEA. After removal of 5 bases from V and 5 bases from J, the junction contained 5 bases not matched to a gene. The CDR3 length is 13 residues. In nucleotides, the CDR3 is TGTGCCAGCAGCCGGGGGGGATCGGACGAGCAGTACTTC. Protein: CASSRGGSDEQYF.

A few counts support this clone. V and J are TRBV6-5 and TRBJ2-3; 10 nucleotides agree with TRBD1. In germline, CDR1 is MNHEY, CDR2 SVGAGI. J lost 4 bases, V lost 0 bases, and 1 base had no gene match. The CDR3 spans 15 residues. CDR3 residues: CASSYSGTGADTQYF. CDR3 coding DNA: TGTGCCAGCAGTTACTCCGGGACAGGGGCAGATACGCAGTATTTT.

The chain joins TRBV5-1 to TRBJ2-3; D ambiguous. The CDR3 has 15 amino acids. The V gene lost 4 bases and the J gene lost 6 bases, with 18 bases spanning the gap. Per germline, CDR1 SGHRS and CDR2 YFSETQ. The CDR3 DNA is TGCGCCAGCAGCCAAGTCGCCCAGCGTCGTGATACGCAGTATTTT. Its protein is CASSQVAQRRDTQYF.

This clone has just one count. V gene TRBV19 combines with J gene TRBJ1-3; D might be TRBD1 (5 bases). Germline V gene data show CDR1 as LNHDA and CDR2 as SQIVND (reference sequence). The CDR3 spans 15 residues. Trimming shortened V by 6 bases and J by 0 bases, and 12 bases separated the two germline ends. The CDR3 spells CASSINGASGNTIYF. The CDR3 DNA follows: TGTGCCAGTAGCATCAATGGGGCCTCTGGAAACACCATATATTTT.

V gene TRBV13 combines with J gene TRBJ2-3; possibly TRBD2 for D (7 bases). V lost 2 bases and J lost 6, with 15 bases in between. The V gene's germline CDR1 is PRHDT and CDR2 FYEKMQ (reference sequence). The CDR3 runs 15 residues. The CDR3 coding sequence is TGTGCCAGCAGCTTATCTGGCGGGGGCTCGGATACGCAGTATTTT. Its translation is CASSLSGGGSDTQYF. Together with reference TRBV13 and TRBJ2-3, the CDR3 gives the full variable domain: AAGVIQSPRHLIKEKRETATLKCYPIPRHDTVYWYQQGPGQDPQFLISFYEKMQSDKGSIPDRFSAQQFSDYHSELNMSSLELGDSALYFCASSLSGGGSDTQYFGPGTRLTVL.

The rearrangement links TRBV5-1 to TRBJ2-3; a weak D match, TRBD2 (5 bases). CDR1 and CDR2 (germline): SGHRS, YFSETQ. V lost 1 base, J lost 4 bases, and 10 bases lay in between. This CDR3 contains 14 residues. The CDR3 spells CASSLQGSSDTQYF. The DNA for the CDR3 is TGCGCCAGCAGCTTGCAAGGGAGTTCAGATACGCAGTATTTT.

This chain links TRBV11-3 with TRBJ2-5; D is undetermined. Germline V gives CDR1 SGHNT, CDR2 YENEEA. V lost 1 base to trimming and J lost 5 bases, with 14 bases between them. The CDR3 runs to 15 residues. The CDR3 reads CASSLGYRDLETQYF. Here the CDR3 DNA reads TGTGCCAGCAGCTTAGGGTATAGGGATTTGGAGACCCAGTACTTC. The full variable domain, its missing parts supplied by reference TRBV11-3 and TRBJ2-5, is EAGVVQSPRYKIIEKKQPVAFWCNPISGHNTLYWYLQNLGQGPELLIRYENEEAVDDSQLPKDRFSAERLKGVDSTLKIQPAELGDSAVYLCASSLGYRDLETQYFGPGTRLLVL.

This clone was observed a few times. J is TRBJ2-3 and V is TRBV2; tentative D call: TRBD2 (5 bases). V was pared by 5 bases and J by 6 bases, with 12 bases between. Germline assignment: CDR1 SNHLY and CDR2 FYNNEI. The CDR3 has 13 residues. CDR3 region: CASSRLLGDTQYF. CDR3 nucleotide sequence: TGTGCCAGCAGTCGACTACTCGGGGATACGCAGTATTTT.

The chain combines TRBV4-1 with TRBJ1-2; D unresolved. The CDR3 is made up of 15 amino acids. V lost 0 bases and J lost 3, with 11 bases in between. CDR1 and CDR2 from the germline V gene are MGHRA and YSYEKL. This CDR3 reads CASSQDQTIDYGYTF. In nucleotides, the CDR3 is TGCGCCAGCAGCCAAGATCAGACAATAGACTATGGCTACACCTTC.

This chain uses TRBV7-2 with TRBJ1-6; 10 nucleotides line up with TRBD1. This CDR3 spans 17 amino acids. Germline values: CDR1 SGHTA, CDR2 FQGNSA. V lost 3 bases, J lost 3 bases, and 5 bases stayed unmatched. CDR3 protein: CASSFLGTGVYNSPLHF. CDR3 coding DNA: TGTGCCAGCAGCTTTCTCGGGACAGGGGTCTATAATTCACCCCTCCACTTT.

The chain joins TRBV7-9 to TRBJ2-1; D not resolved. Trimming removed 4 bases from V and 0 bases from J, with 16 bases in between. This CDR3 has 17 residues. Germline CDR1 is SEHNR and CDR2 is FQNEAQ (reference sequence). The CDR3 DNA reads as TGTGCCAGCAGCTCCCGAGGTCCCCGACGCTCCTACAATGAGCAGTTCTTC. Its protein is CASSSRGPRRSYNEQFF.

The genes are TRBV7-9 and TRBJ2-5; no clear D gene. This CDR3 comprises 12 residues. Germline loops: CDR1 SEHNR, CDR2 FQNEAQ (reference sequence). V lost 5 bases, J lost 0 bases, and 4 bases lay in between. The CDR3 coding sequence is TGTGCCAGCAGCCCCGACCAAGAGACCCAGTACTTC. This gives the protein CASSPDQETQYF.